This T cell receptor beta chain emerged from a study of T cells in tuberculosis. Whole-study context: In South Africa, adults with active tuberculosis were compared with IGRA-negative and latently infected IGRA-positive adolescents.

General study results and limits: Using the GMM-specific repertoire gave more than 85% accuracy versus about 64% with motifs. Active tuberculosis TCR-alpha repertoires lay closer to GMM-specific TCRs than IGRA-negative controls, suggesting clonal expansion.

Of note for this clone: Antigen specificity is unknown.

The CDR3 totals 18 residues. V gave up 0 bases and J gave up 1 base, with 15 bases separating them. Adolescents were screened for latent TB by skin test and IGRA. Repertoires were generated with immunoSEQ multiplex PCR, while TCRdb's copy carries only in-frame clones and drops some. The data contain 25,000 to 35,000 clones, nearly 97% of them singletons. The chain couples TRBV23-1 to TRBJ2-2, with D maybe TRBD2 (6 bases). TRBV23-1 is sorted into the ORF group, with uncertain function. Sequenced: PBMCs. The TCR originated in a donor between 10 and 35 years old with latent tuberculosis or without tuberculosis infection. The CDR3 loop is CASSQSPCSGQNTGELFF. CDR3 nucleotides: TGCGCCAGCAGTCAATCGCCATGTAGCGGACAGAACACCGGGGAGCTGTTTTTT.